These 25 T cell receptor beta chains were sequenced from one sample in a study of cytomegalovirus exposure and HLA in healthy donors. The PCR was carried out with 60 Vbeta primers and 13 Jbeta primers. Profiled with immunoSEQ multiplex PCR; TCRdb holds only in-frame clones, not every one. The sample has about 160,000 clones; under 85% are singletons. The sequenced material came from PBMCs. The source of these receptors is a woman in her 30s in good health and CMV-seronegative.

In regard to this clone: Germline is not matched at one junction end, which may reflect a read error. This chain links TRBV7-2 with TRBJ1-1; D not certain. The CDR3 has 16 residues. Germline CDR1 reads SGHTA; CDR2 reads FQGNSA. In nucleotides, the CDR3 is TGTGCCGGCAGCTTAGCGCTTCTCAAGGGAGTGGCTGAAGCTTTCTTT. It encodes CAGSLALLKGVAEAFF. Variable domain in full (rest from reference TRBV7-2 and TRBJ1-1): GAGVSQSPSNKVTEKGKDVELRCDPISGHTALYWYRQSLGQGLEFLIYFQGNSAPDKSGLPSDRFSAERTGGSVSTLTIQRTQQEDSAVYLCAGSLALLKGVAEAFFGQGTRLTVV.

The genes are TRBV27 and TRBJ2-1, with 10 bases fitting TRBD2. Losses at the gene ends were 3 bases for V and 0 bases for J; bases not matched to a gene: 11. The CDR3 contains 19 residues. Germline V CDR1 and CDR2: MNHEY, SMNVEV (reference sequence). The CDR3 DNA reads as TGTGCCAGCAGTTTTTTGGGACTAGCGTATCCTCCCTCCTACAATGAGCAGTTCTTC. It encodes CASSFLGLAYPPSYNEQFF.

The genes are TRBV18 and TRBJ1-1; 9 bases agree with TRBD1. Germline V gene data show CDR1 as KGHSH and CDR2 as LQKENI. V dropped 1 base and J dropped 0; count of bases not matched to a gene: 9. This CDR3 region has 18 residues. The CDR3 sequence: CASSPQAWTGAVNTEAFF. The DNA of the CDR3 is TGTGCCAGCTCACCACAGGCGTGGACAGGGGCGGTGAACACTGAAGCTTTCTTT.

The chain combines TRBV5-6 with TRBJ1-5; D is undetermined. Looked up from germline, CDR1 is SGHDT and CDR2 is YYEEEE. The CDR3 runs to 15 residues. V gave up 0 bases and J gave up 0 bases, with 7 bases separating them. The CDR3 DNA follows: TGTGCCAGCAGCTTGGGGAGGCGTAGCAATCAGCCCCAGCATTTT. This codes for CASSLGRRSNQPQHF.

V and J are TRBV7-9 and TRBJ1-5, with D perhaps matching TRBD1 (5 bases). Germline loops: CDR1 SEHNR, CDR2 FQNEAQ (reference sequence). Trimming pared 5 bases from V and 3 bases from J, leaving 11 bases between. The CDR3 contains 14 residues. CDR3 amino acids: CASSLQGDNQPQHF. The CDR3 coding sequence is TGTGCCAGCAGCCTTCAGGGTGACAATCAGCCCCAGCATTTT.

J is TRBJ2-7 and V is TRBV10-3; 7 bases are shared with TRBD2. This CDR3 contains 14 residues. V lost 8 bases, J lost 5 bases, and 12 bases stayed unmatched. Germline assignment: CDR1 ENHRY and CDR2 SYGVKD. The CDR3 loop reads CAIRAGVGGDEQYF. As DNA, the CDR3 is TGTGCCATCCGCGCGGGGGTTGGGGGGGACGAGCAGTACTTC.

CDR3 bases: TGTGCCAGCACCTCTTCCTACGAGCAGTACTTC. Translation: CASTSSYEQYF. V and J are TRBV6-6 and TRBJ2-7; D is uncertain. This CDR3 spans 11 amino acids. V was clipped by 7 bases and J by 1 base, with 5 bases between them. CDR1 MNHNY and CDR2 SVGAGI come from the germline V gene (reference sequence).

This rearrangement joins TRBV5-4 to TRBJ2-1; D ambiguous. This CDR3 comprises 17 residues. Germline CDR1 reads SGHNT; CDR2 reads YYREEE (reference sequence). Trimming left V 4 bases short and J 2 bases short, with 19 bases between. The CDR3 nucleotides are TGTGCCAGCAGCCTCCTGGGCAGAATGAACGCCTACAATGAGCAGTTCTTC. It translates to CASSLLGRMNAYNEQFF.

Written as DNA, the CDR3 is TGCGCCAGCAGCCGGACTAGCGGGACCTACGAGCAGTACTTC. Protein: CASSRTSGTYEQYF. The V gene is TRBV5-1, the J gene TRBJ2-7; 12 bases line up with TRBD2. Per germline, CDR1 SGHRS and CDR2 YFSETQ. The CDR3 has 14 amino acids. The V gene end was trimmed by 4 bases and the J gene end by 2 bases; junction bases not matched to a gene: 1.

This chain links TRBV2 with TRBJ2-7, with 8 bases identical to TRBD2. V shed 8 bases, J shed 5 bases, and the junction held 5 bases outside the gene matches. This CDR3 contains 12 residues. Germline V gene lookup returns CDR1 SNHLY and CDR2 FYNNEI. CDR3 DNA sequence: TGTGCCAGCGGGGGACTAGATAACGAGCAGTACTTC. Translating it yields CASGGLDNEQYF.

The chain couples TRBV29-1 to TRBJ2-5; 8 positions match TRBD2. Germline CDR1 reads SQVTM; CDR2 reads ANQGSEA. The CDR3 length is 16 residues. The trim removed 0 bases at V and 1 base at J, leaving 7 bases unmatched. The DNA of the CDR3 is TGCAGCGTTGAAGACCCCTTTACTAGCGGCCAAGAGACCCAGTACTTC. Translated: CSVEDPFTSGQETQYF. Full variable domain (remainder filled in from reference TRBV29-1 and TRBJ2-5): SAVISQKPSRDICQRGTSLTIQCQVDSQVTMMFWYRQQPGQSLTLIATANQGSEATYESGFVIDKFPISRPNLTFSTLTVSNMSPEDSSIYLCSVEDPFTSGQETQYFGPGTRLLVL.

The chain links TRBV6-1 to TRBJ2-7; perhaps TRBD1 as D (5 bases). V was cut by 1 base and J by 2 bases, with 6 bases left in between. Looked up from germline, CDR1 is MNHNS and CDR2 is SASEGT. This CDR3 spans 13 amino acids. In DNA, the CDR3 is TGTGCCAGCAGTGAAGTGACAGCCTACGAGCAGTACTTC. Protein sequence: CASSEVTAYEQYF.

Comments on this clone: The sample carries other DNA sequences with the same CDR3. The genes are TRBV5-1 and TRBJ1-1; a weak D match, TRBD1 (5 bases). Between the trimmed V and J ends, which lost 4 bases and 1 base, there was a span of 8 bases. Germline V gene lookup returns CDR1 SGHRS and CDR2 YFSETQ. This CDR3 contains 13 residues. CDR3 loop: CASSPGQNTEAFF. The CDR3 coding sequence is TGCGCCAGCAGCCCCGGACAGAACACTGAAGCTTTCTTT.

The V and J genes are TRBV6-1 and TRBJ2-7; weak D call: TRBD2 (7 bases). There are 15 residues in the CDR3. The V end lost 3 bases, the J end lost 2 bases, and 14 bases lay between the germline ends. Germline V CDR1 and CDR2: MNHNS, SASEGT. Written as DNA, the CDR3 is TGTGCCAGCAGTGAGGGGGGCGGGGGTACCTACGAGCAGTACTTC. Translating it yields CASSEGGGGTYEQYF.

J is TRBJ2-7 and V is TRBV7-2, with TRBD2 matching over 11 bases. The CDR3 is 15 amino acids. Germline V CDR1 and CDR2: SGHTA, FQGNSA. Trimming removed 3 bases from V and 5 bases from J; junction bases left unmatched: 6. As DNA, the CDR3 is TGTGCCAGCAGCTTTTTAGCGGGAGGGCCAAACGAGCAGTACTTC. Translating gives CASSFLAGGPNEQYF.

The CDR3 coding sequence is TGTGCCAGCAGTGGGACGTCGGGGGTTTTACAGCCCCAGCATTTT. Translated, it gives CASSGTSGVLQPQHF. The chain is built from TRBV25-1 and TRBJ1-5, with TRBD1 as a possible D gene (5 bases). The V end lost 4 bases, the J end lost 7 bases, and 17 bases lay between the germline ends. CDR3 length: 15 amino acids. In germline, CDR1 is MGHDK, CDR2 SYGVNS.

The J gene is TRBJ2-1, the V gene TRBV5-4; 7 bases are shared with TRBD2. The V gene end was trimmed by 2 bases and the J gene end by 6 bases; junction bases not matched to a gene: 8. The CDR3 runs 15 residues. Germline V gene lookup returns CDR1 SGHNT and CDR2 YYREEE (reference sequence). This CDR3 is CASSFGREKGNEQFF. Written as DNA, the CDR3 is TGTGCCAGCAGCTTCGGGCGGGAGAAAGGCAATGAGCAGTTCTTC.

The chain recombines TRBV2 with TRBJ1-5; 10 nucleotides line up with TRBD1. V trimming: 6 bases; J trimming: 0 bases; junction bases outside the gene matches: 5. The germline CDR1 and CDR2 sequences are SNHLY and FYNNEI. There are 16 residues in the CDR3. In DNA form, the CDR3 reads TGTGCCAGCAGGGGGGACAGGGGCTATAGCAATCAGCCCCAGCATTTT. Its protein is CASRGDRGYSNQPQHF.

The gene calls are TRBV15 and TRBJ2-7; D possibly corresponds to TRBD1 (6 bases). The CDR3 loop spans 16 amino acids. Trimming left V 3 bases short and J 3 bases short, with 18 bases between. Germline V lookup: CDR1 LNHNV, CDR2 YYDKDF (reference sequence). CDR3 sequence reads: CATSSVWAGAFYEQYF. CDR3 DNA: TGTGCCACCAGCAGCGTCTGGGCAGGGGCGTTCTACGAGCAGTACTTC.

V gene TRBV6-5 combines with J gene TRBJ1-1; D is perhaps TRBD1 (6 bases). Germline V gene lookup returns CDR1 MNHEY and CDR2 SVGAGI. The CDR3 consists of 14 residues. V lost 4 bases, J lost 1 base, and 10 bases lay in between. CDR3 residues: CASSSRQANTEAFF. The DNA for the CDR3 is TGTGCCAGCAGTTCCAGACAGGCGAACACTGAAGCTTTCTTT.

V gene TRBV21-1 combines with J gene TRBJ1-1; whether TRBD1, the table's D call, matches the DNA was not checked. TRBV21-1 is marked as a pseudogene. The CDR3 extends over 12 amino acids. The CDR3 coding sequence is TGTGCCAGCAGCCAGACAGGGGCGCAAGCTTTCTTT. Translation: CASSQTGAQAFF.

The CDR3 region has the DNA TGTGCCAGCAGTGAAATTGTAGACAGCCCCAGGTCCGATAGCAATCAGCCCCAGCATTTT. As protein: CASSEIVDSPRSDSNQPQHF. This sequence joins TRBV6-1 and TRBJ1-5; D may be TRBD1 (5 bases). V was shortened by 2 bases and J by 0 bases, with 23 bases between the two germline ends. Germline V gene data show CDR1 as MNHNS and CDR2 as SASEGT. The CDR3 runs to 20 residues.

This chain connects TRBV6-5 to TRBJ1-2; the D gene is possibly TRBD1 (6 bases). Deletions cut 5 bases from V and 8 bases from J, with 21 bases between. This CDR3 has 15 residues. In germline, CDR1 is MNHEY, CDR2 SVGAGI. The CDR3 nucleotides read TGTGCCAGCAGTGCCCCGGGACACTCTTTCGGGGGCTACACCTTC. Translated: CASSAPGHSFGGYTF.

The chain links TRBV28 to TRBJ2-7; tentatively, D is TRBD1 (6 bases). The CDR3 has 13 amino acids. CDR1 is MDHEN, CDR2 SYDVKM, per germline. The ends were cut back, 4 bases at V and 4 bases at J, with 11 bases in the middle. The CDR3 DNA follows: TGTGCCAGCAGTTATGCCGGGACATACGAGCAGTACTTC. It specifies CASSYAGTYEQYF. The full variable domain, completed using reference TRBV28 and TRBJ2-7, is DVKVTQSSRYLVKRTGEKVFLECVQDMDHENMFWYRQDPGLGLRLIYFSYDVKMKEKGDIPEGYSVSREKKERFSLILESASTNQTSMYLCASSYAGTYEQYFGPGTRLTVT.

The chain is built from TRBV4-3 and TRBJ2-7; D is uncertain. Trimming removed 0 bases at V and 3 bases at J, with 6 bases between. Germline V gives CDR1 LGHNA, CDR2 YSLEER. The CDR3 is made up of 13 amino acids. The DNA for the CDR3 is TGCGCCAGCAGCCAAGAATTCTACTACGAGCAGTACTTC. Translation gives CASSQEFYYEQYF.